Below, 12 T cell receptor beta chains from the same sample are listed, as sequenced in a study of cytomegalovirus exposure and HLA in healthy donors. PCR involved 60 Vbeta and 13 Jbeta primers. Generated by immunoSEQ multiplex PCR, the TCRdb table keeps only in-frame clones and is missing some. The specimen's table records roughly 100,000 clones. The specimen sequenced was PBMCs. These receptors originate from a man aged 40-49 years in good health and CMV-seronegative.

V and J are TRBV10-2 and TRBJ2-7, with a tentative D call TRBD1 (8 bases). Germline CDR1 is WSHSY and CDR2 is SAAADI. The V and J ends lost 3 bases and 5 bases respectively, with 14 bases between them. The CDR3 runs 14 residues. CDR3 loop: CASSDTGGANEQYF. CDR3 in DNA: TGCGCCAGCAGTGACACAGGGGGGGCGAACGAGCAGTACTTC.

V and J are TRBV2 and TRBJ2-4, with TRBD2 matching 7 bases. Germline lookup yields CDR1 SNHLY and CDR2 FYNNEI. The CDR3 is made up of 13 amino acids. V gave up 3 bases and J gave up 4 bases; unmatched junction bases: 0. The CDR3 is CASSEGGKNIQYF. DNA for the CDR3: TGTGCCAGCAGTGAGGGAGGGAAAAACATTCAGTACTTC. Filled out from reference TRBV2 and TRBJ2-4, the complete variable domain reads EPEVTQTPSHQVTQMGQEVILRCVPISNHLYFYWYRQILGQKVEFLVSFYNNEISEKSEIFDDQFSVERPDGSNFTLKIRSTKLEDSAMYFCASSEGGKNIQYFGAGTRLSVL.

This chain joins TRBV6-5 and TRBJ1-3, with D unresolved. The germline V gene has CDR1 MNHEY and CDR2 SVGAGI. V lost 0 bases to trimming and J lost 6 bases, with 12 bases between them. The CDR3 totals 15 residues. The chain's CDR3 is CASSYSKGRENTIYF. In nucleotides, the CDR3 is TGTGCCAGCAGTTACTCGAAAGGGAGGGAAAACACCATATATTTT.

V gene TRBV28 combines with J gene TRBJ1-2; TRBD1 agrees at 10 bases. The germline V gene encodes CDR1 MDHEN and CDR2 SYDVKM. The CDR3 spans 16 residues. The junction had 15 bases not matched to a gene; V was cut back by 6 bases and J by 8 bases. CDR3 sequence: CASRSGQGVEVEGYTF. CDR3 in DNA: TGTGCCAGCAGATCCGGACAGGGGGTAGAGGTGGAAGGCTACACCTTC.

The genes are TRBV6-1 and TRBJ1-3; no clear D. The germline CDR1 and CDR2 sequences are MNHNS and SASEGT. With 3 bases removed from V and 0 bases from J, the gap between germline ends came to 6 bases. The CDR3 is 14 amino acids. The CDR3 reads CASSEAGSGNTIYF. The CDR3 nucleotides are TGTGCCAGCAGTGAGGCGGGCTCTGGAAACACCATATATTTT.

V usage is TRBV20-1 and J usage is TRBJ1-2; perhaps TRBD1 as D (6 bases). Germline CDR1 is DFQATT and CDR2 is SNEGSKA (reference sequence). CDR3 length: 11 residues. CDR3 residues: CMSRDNGGYTF. The CDR3 coding sequence is TGCATGTCCCGGGACAATGGCGGCTACACCTTC.

The chain uses TRBV7-6 and TRBJ2-5; a weak D match, TRBD2 (6 bases). This CDR3 is built from 13 residues. The germline V and J ends were trimmed by 1 base and 4 bases, with 7 bases remaining between them. Germline loops: CDR1 SGHVS, CDR2 FNYEAQ. The CDR3 here is CASSLGEAETQYF. For the CDR3, the DNA is TGTGCCAGCAGCTTAGGGGAGGCAGAGACCCAGTACTTC.

The V gene is TRBV11-2, the J gene TRBJ2-5, with a possible D match to TRBD1 (6 bases). The CDR3 contains 14 residues. Germline V lookup: CDR1 SGHAT, CDR2 FQNNGV. V was shortened by 5 bases and J by 1 base, with 11 bases between the two germline ends. CDR3 nucleotide sequence: TGTGCCAGCAGCACCGGACAGCTCCAAGAGACCCAGTACTTC. Residues: CASSTGQLQETQYF. Full variable domain (missing parts from reference TRBV11-2 and TRBJ2-5): EAGVAQSPRYKIIEKRQSVAFWCNPISGHATLYWYQQILGQGPKLLIQFQNNGVVDDSQLPKDRFSAERLKGVDSTLKIQPAKLEDSAVYLCASSTGQLQETQYFGPGTRLLVL.

The chain is built from TRBV19 and TRBJ2-2; possibly TRBD2 for D (5 bases). The CDR3 loop spans 16 amino acids. V was shortened by 5 bases and J by 1 base, with 14 bases between the two germline ends. Looked up from germline, CDR1 is LNHDA and CDR2 is SQIVND (reference sequence). In DNA, the CDR3 is TGTGCCAGTAGTTTCCCCTCCGGGGAGAACACCGGGGAGCTGTTTTTT. Residues: CASSFPSGENTGELFF. Filled out from reference TRBV19 and TRBJ2-2, the complete variable domain reads DGGITQSPKYLFRKEGQNVTLSCEQNLNHDAMYWYRQDPGQGLRLIYYSQIVNDFQKGDIAEGYSVSREKKESFPLTVTSAQKNPTAFYLCASSFPSGENTGELFFGEGSRLTVL.

The V gene is TRBV9, the J gene TRBJ2-3, with a weak D call TRBD2 (6 bases). CDR3 length: 11 amino acids. Germline CDR1 is SGDLS and CDR2 is YYNGEE. Deletions cut 7 bases from V and 8 bases from J, with 11 bases between. The chain's CDR3 is CASSVGGTQYF. In nucleotides, the CDR3 is TGTGCCAGCTCCGTGGGGGGTACGCAGTATTTT.

The chain uses TRBV10-1 and TRBJ1-1; D uncertain. The germline V and J ends were trimmed by 6 bases and 0 bases, with 8 bases remaining between them. Germline V gene sequence: CDR1 WNHNN, CDR2 SYGVQD (reference sequence). This CDR3 is 13 amino acids long. CDR3 in DNA: TGCGCCAGCAGGGCAGACATGAACACTGAAGCTTTCTTT. It yields the protein CASRADMNTEAFF.

The V call is TRBV29-1, the J call TRBJ1-2, with D perhaps matching TRBD1 (6 bases). Germline loops: CDR1 SQVTM, CDR2 ANQGSEA. V was pared by 6 bases and J by 4 bases, with 15 bases between. The CDR3 runs to 13 residues. Here the CDR3 reads CSVADSGGYGYTF. In DNA, the CDR3 is TGCAGCGTGGCGGACAGCGGCGGCTATGGCTACACCTTC.